This passage covers 26 T cell receptor beta chains from one sample sequenced in a study of cytomegalovirus exposure and HLA in healthy donors. TCRdb's table, derived via immunoSEQ multiplex PCR, lists solely in-frame clones and lacks some. The data contain a few hundred thousand clones, 70% to 90% of them seen just once; the ten biggest clones take up 0.8% to 0.85%. The sample taken for sequencing was PBMCs. These receptor sequences come from a woman under 30 in good health and CMV-seronegative.

This clone was observed a single time. This sequence joins TRBV28 and TRBJ1-2, with 9 nucleotides matching TRBD1. The V segment lost 6 bases and the J segment 4 bases; nucleotides outside the gene matches: 9. The CDR3 loop spans 15 amino acids. CDR1 is MDHEN and CDR2 is SYDVKM in the germline V gene. CDR3 protein: CASSFPLTGGYGYTF. Written as DNA, the CDR3 is TGTGCCAGCAGCTTTCCCCTGACAGGGGGCTATGGCTACACCTTC.

In its sample, this clone was seen once. This sequence joins TRBV5-1 and TRBJ2-7; D possibly corresponds to TRBD1 (5 bases). The CDR3 runs 13 residues. CDR1 SGHRS and CDR2 YFSETQ come from the germline V gene. V lost 7 bases and J 2 bases, leaving 13 bases between the germline ends. In DNA form, the CDR3 reads TGCGCCAGCCGAGGCGAAGGGGCCTACGAGCAGTACTTC. Translating it yields CASRGEGAYEQYF.

The J gene is TRBJ2-7, the V gene TRBV7-6; 14 bases match TRBD2. Per the germline V gene, CDR1 is SGHVS and CDR2 is FNYEAQ. The CDR3 covers 18 residues. V trimming: 5 bases; J trimming: 2 bases; junction bases outside the gene matches: 11. The CDR3 nucleotides are TGTGCCAGCAGCGACCCGGGACTAGCGGGGGAGTCACCCTACGAGCAGTACTTC. Protein: CASSDPGLAGESPYEQYF.

The chain is built from TRBV19 and TRBJ2-2; no clear D. This CDR3 has 13 amino acids. Germline CDR1 and CDR2: LNHDA and SQIVND (reference sequence). V lost 3 bases, J lost 5 bases, and 7 bases lay in between. The CDR3 DNA sequence: TGTGCCAGTAGTATCTTTCTGACCGGGGAGCTGTTTTTT. It encodes CASSIFLTGELFF. Combining the CDR3 with reference TRBV19 and TRBJ2-2 gives the whole variable domain DGGITQSPKYLFRKEGQNVTLSCEQNLNHDAMYWYRQDPGQGLRLIYYSQIVNDFQKGDIAEGYSVSREKKESFPLTVTSAQKNPTAFYLCASSIFLTGELFFGEGSRLTVL.

The rearrangement uses TRBV19 and TRBJ2-1, with D possibly matching TRBD1 (5 bases). The CDR3 extends over 13 amino acids. V was pared by 11 bases and J by 5 bases, with 16 bases between. Germline V CDR1 and CDR2: LNHDA, SQIVND (reference sequence). CDR3 in amino acids: CAAGLDLNNEQFF. CDR3 DNA sequence: TGTGCCGCAGGGCTAGATCTTAACAATGAGCAGTTCTTC.

J is TRBJ1-5 and V is TRBV5-5; D perhaps matches TRBD1 (5 bases). The CDR3 is 16 residues long. With 2 bases removed from V and 5 bases from J, the gap between germline ends came to 17 bases. CDR1 is SGHKS and CDR2 is YYEKEE in the germline V gene (reference sequence). For the CDR3, the DNA is TGTGCCAGCAGCTTTATAGCAGGGCCGGTGTATCAGCCCCAGCATTTT. It specifies CASSFIAGPVYQPQHF.

The chain couples TRBV11-3 to TRBJ2-7; 9 nucleotides agree with TRBD1. The V gene's germline CDR1 is SGHNT and CDR2 YENEEA. The CDR3 is 15 amino acids. V shed 5 bases and J 5 bases; nucleotides not matched to a gene: 10. For the CDR3, the DNA is TGTGCCAGCAGCGCCCCGGGACAGGGTATCAACGAGCAGTACTTC. This sequence encodes CASSAPGQGINEQYF.

Only one count was recorded for this clone. The J gene is TRBJ2-3, the V gene TRBV6-4; D might be TRBD2 (7 bases). The CDR3 contains 15 residues. Germline assignment: CDR1 MRHNA and CDR2 SNTAGT. V gave up 2 bases and J gave up 1 base, with 10 bases separating them. The CDR3 region is CASSDRGARTDTQYF. CDR3 in DNA: TGTGCCAGCAGTGACCGGGGGGCCCGCACAGATACGCAGTATTTT.

V usage is TRBV18 and J usage is TRBJ2-7; 9 bases align to TRBD1. Germline-derived CDR1 and CDR2 are KGHSH and LQKENI. J lost 4 bases, V lost 4 bases, and 5 bases had no gene match. The CDR3 is 14 residues long. CDR3 protein: CASSREQGAYEQYF. The DNA of the CDR3 is TGTGCCAGCTCACGGGAACAGGGGGCTTACGAGCAGTACTTC.

The chain has TRBV6-5 and TRBJ2-7, with TRBD1 matching 8 bases. Trimming cost V 2 bases and J 2 bases; bases outside gene matches: 5. The CDR3 has 15 amino acids. CDR1 and CDR2 (germline): MNHEY, SVGAGI. Here the CDR3 reads CASSYLQGGAYEQYF. CDR3 sequence (DNA): TGTGCCAGCAGTTACCTACAGGGGGGTGCCTACGAGCAGTACTTC.

V usage is TRBV27 and J usage is TRBJ2-5, with a possible D match to TRBD2 (5 bases). The CDR3 consists of 14 residues. Germline V gene data show CDR1 as MNHEY and CDR2 as SMNVEV (reference sequence). V shed 2 bases and J shed 5 bases, with 12 bases lying between them. The CDR3 protein is CASSLARGGETQYF. The CDR3 DNA is TGTGCCAGCAGTTTAGCCCGGGGTGGGGAGACCCAGTACTTC.

The chain couples TRBV7-2 to TRBJ2-1; tentative D call: TRBD2 (6 bases). The germline V and J ends were trimmed by 7 bases and 8 bases, with 15 bases remaining between them. The V gene's germline CDR1 is SGHTA and CDR2 FQGNSA. There are 13 residues in the CDR3. The DNA for the CDR3 is TGTGCCAGCACCTCCCTCCCGGGGGATGAGCAGTTCTTC. Amino acids: CASTSLPGDEQFF.

The V and J genes are TRBV5-1 and TRBJ2-1; 8 bases line up with TRBD2. Per germline, CDR1 SGHRS and CDR2 YFSETQ. This CDR3 contains 15 residues. With V trimmed by 0 bases and J by 10 bases, 9 bases remained unmatched. The CDR3 sequence is CASSLDAAGGSEQFF. In DNA form, the CDR3 reads TGCGCCAGCAGCTTGGACGCGGCGGGGGGCTCGGAGCAGTTCTTC.

The J gene is TRBJ2-1, the V gene TRBV28, with TRBD1 identical over 10 bases. The length of the CDR3 is 14 residues. The germline V gene has CDR1 MDHEN and CDR2 SYDVKM. The V gene end was trimmed by 3 bases and the J gene end by 10 bases; junction bases not matched to a gene: 6. For the CDR3, the DNA is TGTGCCAGCAGTTTCAGGACAGGGGGTAGGGAGCAGTTCTTC. Protein sequence: CASSFRTGGREQFF.

The chain couples TRBV14 to TRBJ2-1; 8 bases map to TRBD2. This CDR3 is 16 amino acids long. V gave up 4 bases and J gave up 0 bases; unmatched junction bases: 5. In germline, CDR1 is SGHDN, CDR2 FVKESK. As DNA, the CDR3 is TGTGCCAGCAGCCTGGCGGGAGGACACTCCTACAATGAGCAGTTCTTC. Translation: CASSLAGGHSYNEQFF. Based on the CDR3 plus reference TRBV14 and TRBJ2-1, the full variable domain is EAGVTQFPSHSVIEKGQTVTLRCDPISGHDNLYWYRRVMGKEIKFLLHFVKESKQDESGMPNNRFLAERTGGTYSTLKVQPAELEDSGVYFCASSLAGGHSYNEQFFGPGTRLTVL.

This chain connects TRBV23-1 to TRBJ2-1; 10 positions agree with TRBD1. Being an ORF, TRBV23-1 has a function that is uncertain. Germline trimming cut 7 bases from V and 12 bases from J; bases unmatched to any gene: 12. This CDR3 is built from 14 residues. This CDR3 is CASTRGTGDPLQFF. The CDR3 DNA reads TGCGCCAGCACCCGAGGGACAGGGGACCCGTTGCAGTTCTTC.

The V and J genes are TRBV2 and TRBJ1-5; TRBD1 matches 8 bases. With 5 bases clipped from V and 2 bases from J, the junction kept 2 bases outside the gene matches. Germline CDR1 SNHLY, CDR2 FYNNEI. CDR3 size: 14 residues. Here the CDR3 DNA reads TGTGCCAGCAGTCCGACAGGGGGCAATCAGCCCCAGCATTTT. Protein: CASSPTGGNQPQHF.

This clone has only one observation. The chain links TRBV5-1 to TRBJ1-1, with 9 bases identical to TRBD1. Trimming removed 1 base from V and 7 bases from J; junction bases left unmatched: 5. CDR3 size: 14 residues. Germline-derived CDR1 and CDR2 are SGHRS and YFSETQ. CDR3 protein: CASSLMDRGIEAFF. In nucleotides, the CDR3 is TGCGCCAGCAGCTTGATGGACAGGGGAATTGAAGCTTTCTTT.

The rearrangement uses TRBV2 and TRBJ2-1, with 8 bases fitting TRBD2. CDR3 size: 17 residues. Germline CDR1 reads SNHLY; CDR2 reads FYNNEI. The V gene end was trimmed by 11 bases and the J gene end by 16 bases; junction bases not matched to a gene: 31. In DNA form, the CDR3 reads TGTGCCGCCATAATCTTAGCGACGGGAGGGCCTGGTGGTGATAGCTTCTTC. Protein sequence: CAAIILATGGPGGDSFF.

The J gene is TRBJ1-5, the V gene TRBV6-1, with 9 nucleotides matching TRBD1. V shed 0 bases, J shed 5 bases, and the junction held 5 bases outside the gene matches. Germline V gene data show CDR1 as MNHNS and CDR2 as SASEGT. The CDR3 loop spans 16 amino acids. CDR3 nucleotide sequence: TGTGCCAGCAGTGAAGCGCTCGGACAGGGGCATCAGCCCCAGCATTTT. Its protein product is CASSEALGQGHQPQHF.

The rearrangement uses TRBV7-9 and TRBJ2-7; a possible D gene is TRBD2 (6 bases). CDR1 is SEHNR, CDR2 FQNEAQ, per germline (reference sequence). Trimming took off 2 bases at V and 5 bases at J, with 13 bases between the two ends. This CDR3 is 14 amino acids long. CDR3 residues: CASSLTVGGHEQYF. In nucleotides, the CDR3 is TGTGCCAGCAGCTTAACGGTGGGGGGTCACGAGCAGTACTTC.

The V and J genes are TRBV4-1 and TRBJ2-6; 12 bases map to TRBD2. Germline-derived CDR1 and CDR2 are MGHRA and YSYEKL. The CDR3 is made up of 18 amino acids. V gave up 3 bases and J gave up 0 bases; unmatched junction bases: 3. The CDR3 protein is CASSHLAGGPSGANVLTF. As DNA, the CDR3 is TGCGCCAGCAGCCACCTAGCGGGGGGGCCCTCTGGGGCCAACGTCCTGACTTTC.

The rearrangement links TRBV10-3 to TRBJ2-7; 8 nucleotides match TRBD2. The CDR3 length is 14 residues. V lost 6 bases to trimming and J lost 5 bases; unmatched junction nucleotides: 9. The germline V gene has CDR1 ENHRY and CDR2 SYGVKD. The CDR3 DNA sequence: TGTGCCATCAGACGGGGGACGGGAGGGGACGAGCAGTACTTC. Translating it yields CAIRRGTGGDEQYF.

This clone was observed a handful of times. The chain is built from TRBV29-1 and TRBJ1-1; weak D call: TRBD1 (5 bases). The CDR3 is made up of 12 amino acids. Germline CDR1 and CDR2: SQVTM and ANQGSEA. Trimming left V 2 bases short and J 5 bases short, with 9 bases between. The CDR3 nucleotides are TGCAGCGTTGAAAGGGGCCGGACTGAAGCTTTCTTT. Translation gives CSVERGRTEAFF.

This clone has more than one count but fewer than ten. The chain joins TRBV14 to TRBJ2-7, with 7 bases lining up with TRBD1. The trim removed 4 bases at V and 4 bases at J, leaving 10 bases unmatched. Germline CDR1 reads SGHDN; CDR2 reads FVKESK. The CDR3 loop spans 15 amino acids. Here the CDR3 reads CASSRQGRAWYEQYF. CDR3 in DNA: TGTGCCAGCAGCCGACAGGGCAGGGCCTGGTACGAGCAGTACTTC.

This CDR3 reads CASSLYRDREQYF. In nucleotides, the CDR3 is TGCGCCAGCAGCCTCTACAGGGATCGGGAGCAGTACTTC. The J gene is TRBJ2-7, the V gene TRBV4-1; tentatively, D is TRBD1 (6 bases). The CDR3 is made up of 13 amino acids. V gave up 4 bases and J gave up 7 bases, with 14 bases separating them. CDR1 is MGHRA and CDR2 is YSYEKL in the germline V gene.